The next 3 T cell receptor beta chains were all read from a single sample in a study of T cells in tumors after PD-1 blockade. TCRdb's copy holds only in-frame clones and misses some; the assay was immunoSEQ multiplex PCR. The sample comprises about 1,900 clones, roughly 71% of which are singletons, and around 16% rests with the top ten. Specimen: tumor tissue, collected before anti-PD-1 treatment. Every receptor here comes from a human donor with basal cell carcinoma.

This clone was picked up a small number of times. Compared with germline, one end of the junction differs, possibly owing to a read error. Other DNA sequences in this specimen translate into the identical CDR3. This chain links TRBV7-8 with TRBJ1-2; weak D call: TRBD1 (5 bases). Germline V gene data show CDR1 as SGHVS and CDR2 as FQNEAQ. This CDR3 contains 13 residues. The CDR3 is CASSLERGRVGAF. The CDR3 nucleotides read TGTGCCAGCAGCTTAGAAAGGGGCAGGGTTGGGGCCTTC.

This rearrangement joins TRBV7-9 to TRBJ2-1; 8 positions match TRBD2. CDR3 length equals 15 residues. Germline values: CDR1 SEHNR, CDR2 FQNEAQ (reference sequence). The V segment lost 2 bases and the J segment 12 bases; nucleotides outside the gene matches: 12. The CDR3 coding sequence is TGTGCCAGCAGCTTAACCCAGCGGGGGAAATTGGGGCAGTTCTTC. As protein: CASSLTQRGKLGQFF.

In regard to this clone: The same CDR3 can be traced to other DNA sequences in this sample. The J gene is TRBJ2-1, the V gene TRBV5-1; 9 nucleotides line up with TRBD2. The V segment lost 0 bases and the J segment 6 bases; nucleotides outside the gene matches: 7. The CDR3 length is 16 residues. Germline V gene lookup returns CDR1 SGHRS and CDR2 YFSETQ. CDR3 protein: CASSLAGTSPSNEQFF. CDR3 coding DNA: TGCGCCAGCAGCTTGGCCGGGACTAGCCCCAGCAATGAGCAGTTCTTC.